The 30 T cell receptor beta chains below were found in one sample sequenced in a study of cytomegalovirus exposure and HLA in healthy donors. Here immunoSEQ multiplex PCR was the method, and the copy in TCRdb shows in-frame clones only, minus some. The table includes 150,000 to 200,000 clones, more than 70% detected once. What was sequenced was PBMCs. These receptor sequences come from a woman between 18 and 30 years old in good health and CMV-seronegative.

In nucleotides, the CDR3 is TGCGCCAGCAGCCAAGATAGCGGTGGCTACACCTTC. Its protein is CASSQDSGGYTF. V usage is TRBV4-1 and J usage is TRBJ1-2; D ambiguous. Germline CDR1 MGHRA, CDR2 YSYEKL. Trimming took off 0 bases at V and 7 bases at J, with 6 bases between the two ends. The CDR3 contains 12 residues.

The CDR3, as DNA: TGCGCCAGCAGCCATGACCTCCCTGGGACAGGGGGCGGAATTCGGGATGAGCAGTTCTTC. Its translation: CASSHDLPGTGGGIRDEQFF. The chain uses TRBV4-1 and TRBJ2-1, with TRBD1 identical over 12 bases. Germline values: CDR1 MGHRA, CDR2 YSYEKL. V shed 3 bases, J shed 8 bases, and the junction held 20 bases outside the gene matches. The CDR3 runs to 20 residues.

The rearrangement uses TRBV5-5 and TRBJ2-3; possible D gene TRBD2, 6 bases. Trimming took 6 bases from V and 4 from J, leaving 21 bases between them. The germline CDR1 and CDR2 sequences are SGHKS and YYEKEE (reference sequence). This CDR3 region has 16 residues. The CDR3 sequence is CASTRGSGVKADTQYF. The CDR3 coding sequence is TGTGCCAGCACCCGGGGCTCGGGGGTTAAGGCAGATACGCAGTATTTT.

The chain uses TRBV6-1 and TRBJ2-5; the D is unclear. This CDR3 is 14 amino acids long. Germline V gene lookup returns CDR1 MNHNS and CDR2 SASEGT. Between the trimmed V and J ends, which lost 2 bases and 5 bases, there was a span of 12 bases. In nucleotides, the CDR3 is TGTGCCAGCAGTGAAATTTTGCGCTGGGAGACCCAGTACTTC. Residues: CASSEILRWETQYF.

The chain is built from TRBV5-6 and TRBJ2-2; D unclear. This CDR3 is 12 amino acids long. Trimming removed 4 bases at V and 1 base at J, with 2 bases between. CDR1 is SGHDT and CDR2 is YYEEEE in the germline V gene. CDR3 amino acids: CASSRNTGELFF. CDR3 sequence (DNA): TGTGCCAGCAGCCGGAACACCGGGGAGCTGTTTTTT.

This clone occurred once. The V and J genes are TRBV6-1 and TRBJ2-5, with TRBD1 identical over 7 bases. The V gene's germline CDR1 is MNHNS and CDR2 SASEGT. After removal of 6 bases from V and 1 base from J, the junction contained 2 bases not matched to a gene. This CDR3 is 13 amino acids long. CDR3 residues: CASSGTVQETQYF. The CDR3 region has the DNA TGTGCCAGCAGCGGGACAGTCCAAGAGACCCAGTACTTC.

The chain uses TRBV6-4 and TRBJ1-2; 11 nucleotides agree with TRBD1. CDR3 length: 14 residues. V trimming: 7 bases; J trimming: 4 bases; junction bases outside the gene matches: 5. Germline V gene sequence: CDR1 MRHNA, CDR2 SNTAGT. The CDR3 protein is CASTRTGGVYGYTF. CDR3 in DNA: TGTGCCAGCACCCGGACAGGGGGCGTCTATGGCTACACCTTC.

The CDR3 bases are TGTGCCACCAGCAGACCTAATACCTTCGGCTCCTACGAGCAGTACTTC. Amino acid sequence: CATSRPNTFGSYEQYF. The chain has TRBV15 and TRBJ2-7, with D uncertain. The CDR3 consists of 16 residues. Per germline, CDR1 LNHNV and CDR2 YYDKDF (reference sequence). Trimming took off 2 bases at V and 0 bases at J, with 14 bases between the two ends.

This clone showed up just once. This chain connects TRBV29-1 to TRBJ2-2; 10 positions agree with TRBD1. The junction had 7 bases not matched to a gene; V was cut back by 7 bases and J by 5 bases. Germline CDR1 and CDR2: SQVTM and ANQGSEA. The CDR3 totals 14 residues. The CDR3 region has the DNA TGCAGCGCCCGGACAGGGGGAAGGACCGGGGAGCTGTTTTTT. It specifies CSARTGGRTGELFF.

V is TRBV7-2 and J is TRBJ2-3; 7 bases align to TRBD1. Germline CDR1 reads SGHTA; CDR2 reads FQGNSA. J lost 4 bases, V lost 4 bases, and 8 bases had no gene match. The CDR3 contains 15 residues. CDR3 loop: CASSYRGRGADTQYF. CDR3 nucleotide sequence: TGTGCCAGCAGCTACAGGGGAAGGGGCGCAGATACGCAGTATTTT.

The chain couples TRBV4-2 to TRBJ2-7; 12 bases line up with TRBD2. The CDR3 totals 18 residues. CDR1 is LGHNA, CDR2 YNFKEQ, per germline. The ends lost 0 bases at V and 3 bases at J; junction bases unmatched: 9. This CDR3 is CASSQEWTSGNWDYEQYF. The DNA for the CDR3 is TGTGCCAGCAGCCAAGAATGGACTAGCGGGAATTGGGACTACGAGCAGTACTTC.

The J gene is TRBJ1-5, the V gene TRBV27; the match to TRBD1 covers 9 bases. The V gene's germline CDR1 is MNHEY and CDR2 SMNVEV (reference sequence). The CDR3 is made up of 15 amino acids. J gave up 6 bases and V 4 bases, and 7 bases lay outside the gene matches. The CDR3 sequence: CASSSGQGYGQPQHF. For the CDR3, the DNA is TGTGCCAGCAGTTCAGGACAGGGGTATGGTCAGCCCCAGCATTTT.

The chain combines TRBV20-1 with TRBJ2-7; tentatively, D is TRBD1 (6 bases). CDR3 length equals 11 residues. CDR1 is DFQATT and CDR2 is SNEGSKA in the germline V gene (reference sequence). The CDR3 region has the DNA TGCAGCCCCAGGGGCTCCTACGAGCAGTACTTC. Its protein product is CSPRGSYEQYF.

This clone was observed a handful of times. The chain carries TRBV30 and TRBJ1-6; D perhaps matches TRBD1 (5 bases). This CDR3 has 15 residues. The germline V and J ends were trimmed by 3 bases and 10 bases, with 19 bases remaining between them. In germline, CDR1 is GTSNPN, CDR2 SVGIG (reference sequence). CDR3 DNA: TGTGCCTGGAGCCCACGGGGGGGATGGGGGTCACCCCTCCACTTT. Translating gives CAWSPRGGWGSPLHF.

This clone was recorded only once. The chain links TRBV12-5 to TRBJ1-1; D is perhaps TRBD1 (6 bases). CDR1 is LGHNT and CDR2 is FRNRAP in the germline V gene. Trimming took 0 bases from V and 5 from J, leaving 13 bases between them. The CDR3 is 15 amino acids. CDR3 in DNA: TGTGCTAGTGGTTTGGTGCACAGGGTTGGGACTGAAGCTTTCTTT. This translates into CASGLVHRVGTEAFF. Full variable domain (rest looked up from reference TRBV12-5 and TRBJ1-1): DARVTQTPRHKVTEMGQEVTMRCQPILGHNTVFWYRQTMMQGLELLAYFRNRAPLDDSGMPKDRFSAEMPDATLATLKIQPSEPRDSAVYFCASGLVHRVGTEAFFGQGTRLTVV.

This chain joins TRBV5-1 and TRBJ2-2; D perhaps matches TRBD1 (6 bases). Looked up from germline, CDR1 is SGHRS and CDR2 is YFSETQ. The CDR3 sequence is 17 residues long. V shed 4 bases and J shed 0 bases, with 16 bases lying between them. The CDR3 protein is CASSPEVGHPNTGELFF. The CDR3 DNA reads TGCGCCAGCAGCCCAGAAGTGGGACACCCGAACACCGGGGAGCTGTTTTTT.

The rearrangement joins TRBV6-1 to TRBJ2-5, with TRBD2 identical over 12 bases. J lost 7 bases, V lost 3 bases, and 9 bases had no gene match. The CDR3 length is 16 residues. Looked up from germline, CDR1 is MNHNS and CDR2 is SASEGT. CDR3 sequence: CASSDFLAGGPATQYF. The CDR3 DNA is TGTGCCAGCAGTGATTTCCTAGCGGGAGGGCCGGCGACCCAGTACTTC.

The CDR3 reads CASSKVSSEDPSGNTIYF. In DNA form, the CDR3 reads TGTGCCAGCAGCAAAGTGAGCTCAGAGGATCCCTCTGGAAACACCATATATTTT. V usage is TRBV21-1 and J usage is TRBJ1-3. TRBV21-1 is a documented pseudogene. The CDR3 consists of 18 residues.

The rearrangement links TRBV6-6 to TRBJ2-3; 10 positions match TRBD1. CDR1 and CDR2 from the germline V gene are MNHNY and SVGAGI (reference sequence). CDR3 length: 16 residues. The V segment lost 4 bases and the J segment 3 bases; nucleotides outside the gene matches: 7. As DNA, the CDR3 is TGTGCCAGCAGTTGGGGCGGGACAGGGGTGACAGATACGCAGTATTTT. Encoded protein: CASSWGGTGVTDTQYF.

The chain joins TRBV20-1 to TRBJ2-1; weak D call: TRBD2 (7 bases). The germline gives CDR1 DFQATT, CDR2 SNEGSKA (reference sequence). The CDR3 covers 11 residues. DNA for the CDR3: TGCAGCGTAGGGGGGGTTAATGAGCAGTTCTTC. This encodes CSVGGVNEQFF.

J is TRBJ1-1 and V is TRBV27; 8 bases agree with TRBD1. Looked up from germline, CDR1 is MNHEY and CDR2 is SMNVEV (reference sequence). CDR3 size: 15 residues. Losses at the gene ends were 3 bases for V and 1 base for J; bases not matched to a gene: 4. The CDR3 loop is CASSFGTGGNTEAFF. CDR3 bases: TGTGCCAGCAGTTTCGGGACAGGAGGGAACACTGAAGCTTTCTTT.

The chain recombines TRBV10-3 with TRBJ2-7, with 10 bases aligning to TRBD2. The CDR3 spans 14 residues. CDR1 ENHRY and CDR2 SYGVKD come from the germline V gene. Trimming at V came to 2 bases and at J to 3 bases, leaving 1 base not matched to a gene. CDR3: CAISEGLADYEQYF. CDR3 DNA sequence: TGTGCCATCAGTGAGGGACTAGCGGACTACGAGCAGTACTTC.

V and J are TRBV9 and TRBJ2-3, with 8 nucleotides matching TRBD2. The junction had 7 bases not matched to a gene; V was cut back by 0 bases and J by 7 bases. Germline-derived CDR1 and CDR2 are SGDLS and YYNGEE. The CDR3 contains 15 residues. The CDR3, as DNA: TGTGCCAGCAGCGTAGGGACTAGCAAAGTGAATACGCAGTATTTT. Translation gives CASSVGTSKVNTQYF.

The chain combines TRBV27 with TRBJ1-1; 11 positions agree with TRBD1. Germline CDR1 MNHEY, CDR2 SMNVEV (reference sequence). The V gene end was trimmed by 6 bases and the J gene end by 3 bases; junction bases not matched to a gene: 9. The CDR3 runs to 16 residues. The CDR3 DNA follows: TGTGCCAGCAGAATCCAAGGGACAGGGGGGGACACTGAAGCTTTCTTT. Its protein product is CASRIQGTGGDTEAFF.

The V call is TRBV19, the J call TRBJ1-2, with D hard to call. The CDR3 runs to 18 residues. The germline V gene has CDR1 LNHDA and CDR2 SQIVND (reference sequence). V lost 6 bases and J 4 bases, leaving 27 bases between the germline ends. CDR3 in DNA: TGTGCCAGTAGCGATTATCTAAAGGCTCTCAGGAAGACCTATGGCTACACCTTC. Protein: CASSDYLKALRKTYGYTF.

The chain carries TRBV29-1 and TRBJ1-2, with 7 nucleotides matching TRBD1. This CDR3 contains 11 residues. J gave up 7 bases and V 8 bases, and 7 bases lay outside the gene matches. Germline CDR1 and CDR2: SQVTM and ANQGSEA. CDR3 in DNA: TGCAGCACCGGGGACAGCTCTGGCTACACCTTC. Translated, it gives CSTGDSSGYTF.

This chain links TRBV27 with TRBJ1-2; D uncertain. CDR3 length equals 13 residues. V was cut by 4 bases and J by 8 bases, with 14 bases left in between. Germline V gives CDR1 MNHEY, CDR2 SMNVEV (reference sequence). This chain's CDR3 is CASSWMAGQGYTF. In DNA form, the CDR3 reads TGTGCCAGCAGTTGGATGGCGGGCCAGGGCTACACCTTC.

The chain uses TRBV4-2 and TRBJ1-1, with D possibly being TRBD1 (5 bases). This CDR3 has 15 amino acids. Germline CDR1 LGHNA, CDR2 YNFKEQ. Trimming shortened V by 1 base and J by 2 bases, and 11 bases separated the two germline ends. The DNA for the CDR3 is TGTGCCAGCAGCCAAGTCGTCCAGGGAAACACTGAAGCTTTCTTT. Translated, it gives CASSQVVQGNTEAFF.

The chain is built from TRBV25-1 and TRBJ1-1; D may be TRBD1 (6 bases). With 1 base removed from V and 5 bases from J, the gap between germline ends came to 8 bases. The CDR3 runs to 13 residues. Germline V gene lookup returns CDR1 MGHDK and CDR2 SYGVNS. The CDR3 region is CASSEWGRTEAFF. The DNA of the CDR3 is TGTGCCAGCAGTGAATGGGGGCGAACTGAAGCTTTCTTT.

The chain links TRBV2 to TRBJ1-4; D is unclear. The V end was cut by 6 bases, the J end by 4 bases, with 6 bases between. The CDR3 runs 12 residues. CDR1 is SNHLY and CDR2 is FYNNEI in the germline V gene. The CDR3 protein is CASRRGNEKLFF. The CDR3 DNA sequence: TGTGCCAGCAGGCGCGGTAATGAAAAACTGTTTTTT.